Within the sample, the clone carrying this T cell receptor beta chain is medium-sized. Constant-region reverse primers amplified full-length variable regions, followed by semi-nested Nested Universal Primer A PCR. TCRdb ran MiXCR on the 5' RACE reads and lists one entry per CDR3 protein. The sample lists around 37,000 distinct CDR3 sequences, about 29% seen once, with around 3.5% in the top ten. The specimen was memory CD4+ T cells sorted from a lymph node. Subset here: memory CD4+ T cells, CD4+CD45RO+CD25-. The receptor comes from a female donor with breast cancer.

DNA of the CDR3: TGTGCCAGCAGCGGACAGGGCGCGAACACCGGGGAGCTGTTTTTT. Its protein is CASSGQGANTGELFF. The chain employs TRBV7-3 and TRBJ2-2; TRBD1 matches at 8 bases. The CDR3 sequence is 15 residues long. With 5 bases clipped from V and 0 bases from J, the junction kept 2 bases outside the gene matches. Germline CDR1 is SGHTA and CDR2 is FQGTGA. The whole variable domain, remainder taken from reference TRBV7-3 and TRBJ2-2, is GAGVSQTPSNKVTEKGKYVELRCDPISGHTALYWYRQSLGQGPEFLIYFQGTGAADDSGLPNDRFFAVRPEGSVSTLKIQRTERGDSAVYLCASSGQGANTGELFFGEGSRLTVL.